These 25 T cell receptor beta chains share one sample of origin, sequenced in a study of blood T cell repertoires in COVID-19. Generated by immunoSEQ multiplex PCR, the TCRdb table keeps only in-frame clones and is missing some. The repertoire holds 120,000 or so clones, with 88% as singletons. The sequenced material came from peripheral blood. The receptors here all came from a human donor in a cohort sampled during active COVID-19.

This clone was counted a single time. CDR3 sequence reads: CASSELAGWGDTQYF. In nucleotides, the CDR3 is TGTGCCAGTAGTGAACTAGCGGGGTGGGGAGATACGCAGTATTTT. The chain employs TRBV19 and TRBJ2-3; 10 positions agree with TRBD2. CDR3 length equals 15 residues. Trimming took 5 bases from V and 5 from J; bases not matched to a gene: 7. Germline lookup yields CDR1 LNHDA and CDR2 SQIVND (reference sequence). Full variable domain (rest looked up from reference TRBV19 and TRBJ2-3): DGGITQSPKYLFRKEGQNVTLSCEQNLNHDAMYWYRQDPGQGLRLIYYSQIVNDFQKGDIAEGYSVSREKKESFPLTVTSAQKNPTAFYLCASSELAGWGDTQYFGPGTRLTVL.

The V and J genes are TRBV6-5 and TRBJ1-1; possible D gene TRBD1, 5 bases. Trimming removed 7 bases at V and 1 base at J, with 10 bases between. Germline assignment: CDR1 MNHEY and CDR2 SVGAGI. The CDR3 spans 13 residues. The CDR3: CASTRQKNTEAFF. In DNA form, the CDR3 reads TGTGCCAGCACAAGACAGAAGAACACTGAAGCTTTCTTT.

This clone occurred once. The gene calls are TRBV5-1 and TRBJ2-5; tentative D call: TRBD1 (6 bases). This CDR3 has 15 amino acids. Looked up from germline, CDR1 is SGHRS and CDR2 is YFSETQ. The V end was cut by 4 bases, the J end by 5 bases, with 18 bases between. CDR3 region: CASSEPRGLVETQYF. CDR3 nucleotides: TGCGCCAGCAGCGAGCCCAGGGGTTTGGTGGAGACCCAGTACTTC.

This rearrangement joins TRBV5-1 to TRBJ1-4; 11 nucleotides align to TRBD1. Trimming removed 1 base from V and 5 bases from J; junction bases left unmatched: 4. The CDR3 length is 16 residues. Germline-derived CDR1 and CDR2 are SGHRS and YFSETQ. The CDR3 nucleotides read TGCGCCAGCAGCTTGTTCGGGACAGGGGGGAATGAAAAACTGTTTTTT. Translation gives CASSLFGTGGNEKLFF.

The rearrangement links TRBV6-6 to TRBJ2-1; 7 nucleotides match TRBD2. With V trimmed by 2 bases and J by 0 bases, 1 base remained unmatched. Per the germline V gene, CDR1 is MNHNY and CDR2 is SVGAGI (reference sequence). The CDR3 runs to 15 residues. The CDR3 sequence is CASSYGGSSYNEQFF. The CDR3, as DNA: TGTGCCAGCAGTTACGGCGGGAGCTCCTACAATGAGCAGTTCTTC.

This sequence joins TRBV27 and TRBJ2-5; D perhaps matches TRBD2 (6 bases). In germline, CDR1 is MNHEY, CDR2 SMNVEV (reference sequence). V was pared by 0 bases and J by 5 bases, with 10 bases between. CDR3 length equals 14 residues. Here the CDR3 reads CASSLSFRGETQYF. The CDR3 DNA reads TGTGCCAGCAGTTTATCCTTCCGGGGGGAGACCCAGTACTTC.

The rearrangement links TRBV6-5 to TRBJ2-7; perhaps TRBD1 as D (6 bases). Germline V gene data show CDR1 as MNHEY and CDR2 as SVGAGI. V lost 3 bases to trimming and J lost 7 bases, with 16 bases between them. There are 14 residues in the CDR3. As DNA, the CDR3 is TGTGCCAGCAGTTATACCGCAGGGGTGTGGGAGCAGTACTTC. This encodes CASSYTAGVWEQYF.

The V and J genes are TRBV6-5 and TRBJ1-3; maybe TRBD1 (5 bases). Germline-derived CDR1 and CDR2 are MNHEY and SVGAGI. Trimming left V 8 bases short and J 0 bases short, with 8 bases between. The CDR3 loop spans 13 amino acids. The CDR3 sequence: CASRTNSGNTIYF. The CDR3 DNA is TGTGCCAGCCGGACAAACTCTGGAAACACCATATATTTT.

Only one count was recorded for this clone. The same CDR3 arises from other DNA sequences in this sample as well. J is TRBJ1-1 and V is TRBV28, with D possibly being TRBD1 (5 bases). V lost 2 bases, J lost 2 bases, and 12 bases lay in between. This CDR3 region has 15 residues. The V gene's germline CDR1 is MDHEN and CDR2 SYDVKM. This CDR3 is CASSLRGGANTEAFF. DNA for the CDR3: TGTGCCAGCAGTTTAAGAGGAGGGGCAAACACTGAAGCTTTCTTT.

The chain carries TRBV5-1 and TRBJ1-4, with D hard to call. Trimming shortened V by 4 bases and J by 8 bases, and 15 bases separated the two germline ends. The CDR3 consists of 14 residues. The V gene's germline CDR1 is SGHRS and CDR2 YFSETQ. The CDR3 region has the DNA TGCGCCAGCAGCCGCGGATTGGTTGGAGAAAAACTGTTTTTT. Protein: CASSRGLVGEKLFF.

In its sample, this clone was seen once. The rearrangement joins TRBV5-1 to TRBJ2-2; 8 bases line up with TRBD1. Germline V gene data show CDR1 as SGHRS and CDR2 as YFSETQ. The CDR3 runs 15 residues. V lost 4 bases, J lost 1 base, and 3 bases stayed unmatched. The CDR3 region has the DNA TGCGCCAGCAGCCCCGGGACAGGGAACACCGGGGAGCTGTTTTTT. Its protein product is CASSPGTGNTGELFF.

CDR3 DNA: TGTGCCTGGACAAGCGGTACTAGCACAGATACGCAGTATTTT. Its translation: CAWTSGTSTDTQYF. The chain recombines TRBV30 with TRBJ2-3, with TRBD2 as a possible D gene (5 bases). The V gene's germline CDR1 is GTSNPN and CDR2 SVGIG (reference sequence). V lost 4 bases and J 0 bases, leaving 11 bases between the germline ends. The CDR3 has 14 amino acids.

The chain carries TRBV5-4 and TRBJ2-7; 7 bases are shared with TRBD2. The germline CDR1 and CDR2 sequences are SGHNT and YYREEE (reference sequence). The CDR3 has 15 amino acids. Trimming at V came to 8 bases and at J to 1 base, leaving 12 bases not matched to a gene. The CDR3 DNA reads as TGTGCCAGTATGCCCGTAGCGGGTGTATCCTACGAGCAGTACTTC. Amino acids: CASMPVAGVSYEQYF.

The V and J genes are TRBV29-1 and TRBJ1-2; D unresolved. Trimming took 3 bases from V and 9 from J, leaving 17 bases between them. The germline CDR1 and CDR2 sequences are SQVTM and ANQGSEA. This CDR3 has 13 amino acids. Here the CDR3 DNA reads TGCAGCGTTGACGGTAGGGCTCGCGGGAGCTACACCTTC. It encodes CSVDGRARGSYTF.

The chain uses TRBV29-1 and TRBJ2-1, with 7 bases lining up with TRBD1. V shed 5 bases, J shed 6 bases, and the junction held 10 bases outside the gene matches. This CDR3 spans 14 amino acids. Per germline, CDR1 SQVTM and CDR2 ANQGSEA. CDR3 sequence: CSVSNPDRINEQFF. As DNA, the CDR3 is TGCAGCGTTTCTAACCCGGACAGGATCAATGAGCAGTTCTTC.

CDR3 in amino acids: CASSSGQGAFTEAFF. CDR3 nucleotide sequence: TGTGCCAGCAGTTCTGGGCAGGGGGCCTTCACTGAAGCTTTCTTT. The chain recombines TRBV6-5 with TRBJ1-1; TRBD1 matches 8 bases. Germline assignment: CDR1 MNHEY and CDR2 SVGAGI. The CDR3 totals 15 residues. V was clipped by 4 bases and J by 4 bases; unmatched bases: 8.

The CDR3 spells CASRRLSTDTQYF. DNA of the CDR3: TGTGCCAGCCGACGACTTAGCACAGATACGCAGTATTTT. The V call is TRBV6-5, the J call TRBJ2-3; D gene unclear. The germline CDR1 and CDR2 sequences are MNHEY and SVGAGI. V was pared by 8 bases and J by 0 bases, with 9 bases between. The CDR3 totals 13 residues.

In regard to this clone: A read error may produce the germline difference seen at one junction end. The rearrangement links TRBV7-7 to TRBJ2-3, with 7 bases identical to TRBD1. Germline CDR1 SSHAT, CDR2 FNYEAQ (reference sequence). The CDR3 covers 16 residues. CDR3 in amino acids: CASSKLTGSSTDTQYF. The DNA of the CDR3 is TGTGCTAGCAGCAAATTGACAGGGAGTAGCACAGATACGCAGTATTTT.

This clone is a singleton in its sample. The chain carries TRBV28 and TRBJ1-6; TRBD1 aligns across 7 bases. CDR1 is MDHEN and CDR2 is SYDVKM in the germline V gene. This CDR3 is built from 13 residues. Trimming at V came to 8 bases and at J to 6 bases, leaving 4 bases not matched to a gene. CDR3 protein: CASRRQGNSPLHF. CDR3 nucleotide sequence: TGTGCCAGCCGAAGACAGGGTAATTCACCCCTCCACTTT. Full variable domain (rest looked up from reference TRBV28 and TRBJ1-6): DVKVTQSSRYLVKRTGEKVFLECVQDMDHENMFWYRQDPGLGLRLIYFSYDVKMKEKGDIPEGYSVSREKKERFSLILESASTNQTSMYLCASRRQGNSPLHFGNGTRLTVT.

The chain is built from TRBV5-1 and TRBJ2-1; D is possibly TRBD2 (6 bases). V lost 0 bases and J lost 6, with 16 bases in between. The CDR3 is 16 residues long. Germline CDR1 SGHRS, CDR2 YFSETQ. The CDR3 reads CASSLGTGVGVNEQFF. The CDR3, as DNA: TGCGCCAGCAGCTTGGGGACGGGAGTCGGGGTCAATGAGCAGTTCTTC.

About this clone: The same CDR3 is also encoded by other DNA sequences in this sample. The chain couples TRBV18 to TRBJ2-5, with 7 bases that match TRBD1. The CDR3 is made up of 14 amino acids. V was clipped by 4 bases and J by 2 bases; unmatched bases: 4. Germline CDR1 KGHSH, CDR2 LQKENI. CDR3 protein: CASSRGQEQETQYF. The CDR3 bases are TGTGCCAGCTCACGCGGACAGGAACAAGAGACCCAGTACTTC.

The rearrangement joins TRBV2 to TRBJ1-1, with 9 bases fitting TRBD1. With V trimmed by 5 bases and J by 1 base, 8 bases remained unmatched. The germline V gene has CDR1 SNHLY and CDR2 FYNNEI. CDR3 length: 16 residues. CDR3 nucleotide sequence: TGTGCCAGCAGTACAACAGGGGGCCGCCCGAACACTGAAGCTTTCTTT. Translated, it gives CASSTTGGRPNTEAFF. Full variable domain (outside the CDR3, taken from reference TRBV2 and TRBJ1-1): EPEVTQTPSHQVTQMGQEVILRCVPISNHLYFYWYRQILGQKVEFLVSFYNNEISEKSEIFDDQFSVERPDGSNFTLKIRSTKLEDSAMYFCASSTTGGRPNTEAFFGQGTRLTVV.

The chain employs TRBV5-1 and TRBJ2-3, with D uncertain. In germline, CDR1 is SGHRS, CDR2 YFSETQ. CDR3 length: 13 amino acids. Trimming left V 4 bases short and J 6 bases short, with 12 bases between. The CDR3 sequence: CASSNPSRDTQYF. The CDR3 DNA sequence: TGCGCCAGCAGCAATCCTTCCCGGGATACGCAGTATTTT.

The J gene is TRBJ2-2, the V gene TRBV13, with D possibly matching TRBD1 (6 bases). Germline CDR1 PRHDT, CDR2 FYEKMQ (reference sequence). Trimming took 8 bases from V and 0 from J, leaving 10 bases between them. This CDR3 is 14 amino acids long. The CDR3 spells CASRAGANTGELFF. DNA of the CDR3: TGTGCCAGCCGTGCAGGGGCGAACACCGGGGAGCTGTTTTTT.

The chain links TRBV6-5 to TRBJ2-7; 13 positions agree with TRBD2. CDR1 and CDR2 from the germline V gene are MNHEY and SVGAGI. The CDR3 covers 16 residues. V gave up 0 bases and J gave up 4 bases; unmatched junction bases: 3. CDR3 DNA: TGTGCCAGCAGTTACTCTGGGACTAGCGGGGTGTACGAGCAGTACTTC. It is translated as CASSYSGTSGVYEQYF.